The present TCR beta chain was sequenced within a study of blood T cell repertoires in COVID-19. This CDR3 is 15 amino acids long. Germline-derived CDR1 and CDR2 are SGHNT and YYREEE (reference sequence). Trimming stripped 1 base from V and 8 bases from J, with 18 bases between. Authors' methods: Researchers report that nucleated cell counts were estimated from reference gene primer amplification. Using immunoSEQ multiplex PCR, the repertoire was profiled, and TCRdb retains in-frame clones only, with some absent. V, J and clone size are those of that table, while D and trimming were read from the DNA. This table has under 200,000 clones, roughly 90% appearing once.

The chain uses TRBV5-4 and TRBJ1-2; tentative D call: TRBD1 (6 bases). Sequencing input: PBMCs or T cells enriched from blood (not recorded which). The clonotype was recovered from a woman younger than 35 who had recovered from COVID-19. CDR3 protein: CASSLRLDTGGGYTF. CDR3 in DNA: TGTGCCAGCAGCTTGCGGCTAGACACGGGGGGCGGCTACACCTTC.